This record concerns one T cell receptor beta chain sequence. Its antigen is not identified. The CDR3 consists of 14 residues. Trimming removed 6 bases from V and 8 bases from J; junction bases left unmatched: 9. Germline-derived CDR1 and CDR2 are MNHEY and SVGAGI. This sample is part of a study of graft-versus-host responses after intestinal transplantation. Study-wide context: The recipients all started with anti-thymocyte globulin induction and then took tacrolimus and steroids for 3 to 4 years.

Study-wide results and caveats: Subjects displaying graft-donor T cell macrochimerism possessed elevated graft-versus-host to host-versus-graft clonal ratios inside allografts.

TCRdb's table, derived via immunoSEQ multiplex PCR, lists solely in-frame clones and lacks some. There are about 99,000 clones in the sample; approximately 90% occur only once, and around 0.07% lies in the top ten. The TCR originated in a human donor who was the organ donor for an intestinal transplant. The sample in question was unstimulated CD8+ T cells sorted from spleen or lymph node cells, obtained before transplant. This chain joins TRBV6-5 and TRBJ1-4; 7 nucleotides agree with TRBD1. In DNA, the CDR3 is TGTGCCAGCAGCACGGGACAGAACGACGAAAAACTGTTTTTT. Translation: CASSTGQNDEKLFF.